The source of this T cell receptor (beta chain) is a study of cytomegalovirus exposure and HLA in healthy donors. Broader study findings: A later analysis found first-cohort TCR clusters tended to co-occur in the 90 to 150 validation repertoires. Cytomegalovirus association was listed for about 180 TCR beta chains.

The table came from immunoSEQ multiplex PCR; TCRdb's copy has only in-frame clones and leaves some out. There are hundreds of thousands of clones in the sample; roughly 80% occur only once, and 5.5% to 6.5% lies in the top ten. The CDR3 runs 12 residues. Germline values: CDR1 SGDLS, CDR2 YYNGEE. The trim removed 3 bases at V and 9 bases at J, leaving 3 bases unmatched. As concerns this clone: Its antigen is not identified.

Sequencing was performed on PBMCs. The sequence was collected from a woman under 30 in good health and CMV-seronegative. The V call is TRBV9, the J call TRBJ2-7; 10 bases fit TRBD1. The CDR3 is CASSGGQGGQYF. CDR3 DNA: TGTGCCAGCAGCGGAGGACAGGGGGGGCAGTACTTC.